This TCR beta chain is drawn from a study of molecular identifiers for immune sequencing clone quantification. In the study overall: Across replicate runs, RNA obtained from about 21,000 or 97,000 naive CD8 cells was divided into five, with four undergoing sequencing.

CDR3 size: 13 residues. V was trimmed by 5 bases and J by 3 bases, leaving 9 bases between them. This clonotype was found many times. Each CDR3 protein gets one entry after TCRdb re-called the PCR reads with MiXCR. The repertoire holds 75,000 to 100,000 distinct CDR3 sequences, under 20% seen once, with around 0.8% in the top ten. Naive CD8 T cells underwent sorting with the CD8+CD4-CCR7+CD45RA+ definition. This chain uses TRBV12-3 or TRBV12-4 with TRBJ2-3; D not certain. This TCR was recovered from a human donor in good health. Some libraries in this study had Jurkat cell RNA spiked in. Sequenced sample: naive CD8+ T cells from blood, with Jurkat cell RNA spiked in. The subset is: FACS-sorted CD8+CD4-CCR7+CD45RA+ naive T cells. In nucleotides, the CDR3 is TGTGCCAGCAGTCTCGACCAGACAGATACGCAGTATTTT. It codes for CASSLDQTDTQYF.